Presented here are 17 T cell receptor beta chains from one specimen sequenced in a study of T cell repertoires in cytomegalovirus infection. One entry per CDR3 protein, called by TCRdb with MiXCR from the reads. Found here are 570,000 or so distinct CDR3 sequences, roughly 42% of them singletons; the top ten hold 48%. What these receptors recognize is not known. Here the sequenced sample was cultured PBMCs, taken from culture after CMV antigen stimulation. These receptors were taken from a human donor in good health (CMV status not recorded). Some clones in this sample may be carry-over from other donors' samples.

This clonotype occurred once. The chain joins TRBV6-1 to TRBJ1-4; D gene unclear. CDR3 size: 18 residues. V lost 0 bases and J 0 bases, leaving 14 bases between the germline ends. Germline CDR1 reads MNHNS; CDR2 reads SASEGT. CDR3 sequence: CASSEAFILGATNEKLFF. The CDR3 region has the DNA TGTGCCAGCAGTGAAGCTTTTATATTGGGCGCAACTAATGAAAAACTGTTTTTT.

This clonotype turned up a few times. The chain joins TRBV7-2 to TRBJ2-4; 8 bases fit TRBD1. V lost 6 bases, J lost 8 bases, and 3 bases stayed unmatched. The CDR3 totals 12 residues. From germline, CDR1 is SGHTA and CDR2 FQGNSA. The CDR3 reads CASRLTGDIQYF. CDR3 sequence (DNA): TGTGCCAGCAGGTTGACAGGGGACATTCAGTACTTC.

This clonotype occurred a few times. This chain uses TRBV10-3 with TRBJ2-5; D uncertain. V gave up 6 bases and J gave up 7 bases, with 18 bases separating them. This CDR3 has 14 residues. Per the germline V gene, CDR1 is ENHRY and CDR2 is SYGVKD. CDR3 bases: TGTGCCATCAGCCGGACGGACCAGGCATCGACCCAGTACTTC. Its protein product is CAISRTDQASTQYF.

V usage is TRBV6-2 or TRBV6-3 and J usage is TRBJ2-5; D might be TRBD2 (6 bases). The CDR3 runs 14 residues. Trimming stripped 6 bases from V and 5 bases from J, with 16 bases between. The germline V gene encodes CDR1 MNHEY and CDR2 SVGEGT. CDR3: CASRRRESRETQYF. The CDR3 DNA is TGTGCCAGCAGGCGGCGGGAAAGTCGGGAGACCCAGTACTTC.

This clonotype has only a few counts. This chain connects TRBV6-1 to TRBJ2-5; 7 bases line up with TRBD2. The V gene end was trimmed by 2 bases and the J gene end by 5 bases; junction bases not matched to a gene: 14. CDR3 length: 17 amino acids. CDR1 is MNHNS and CDR2 is SASEGT in the germline V gene. CDR3 nucleotides: TGTGCCAGCAGTGAAAGGCCCCCCGGGGGAGGGTTGGAGACCCAGTACTTC. Protein sequence: CASSERPPGGGLETQYF.

This clonotype has a handful of counts. The chain is built from TRBV20-1 and TRBJ1-1; D call uncertain. The CDR3 is 14 amino acids. Trimming pared 3 bases from V and 1 base from J, leaving 12 bases between. Germline lookup yields CDR1 DFQATT and CDR2 SNEGSKA (reference sequence). The CDR3 DNA is TGCAGTGCTAGGAGCTCAGGCCCGAACACTGAAGCTTTCTTT. This translates into CSARSSGPNTEAFF.

The chain employs TRBV7-9 and TRBJ1-1; TRBD1 aligns across 7 bases. This CDR3 spans 17 amino acids. V dropped 5 bases and J dropped 0; count of bases not matched to a gene: 12. Germline V gene data show CDR1 as SEHNR and CDR2 as FQNEAQ (reference sequence). DNA for the CDR3: TGTGCCAGCAGCGAAGACAAATACAGGGGTTTGAACACTGAAGCTTTCTTT. It encodes CASSEDKYRGLNTEAFF.

The V gene is TRBV7-8, the J gene TRBJ1-5; unclear D gene. Germline CDR1 and CDR2: SGHVS and FQNEAQ. V gave up 2 bases and J gave up 9 bases, with 11 bases separating them. CDR3 length equals 13 residues. This chain's CDR3 is CASSLQPNVPQHF. The CDR3 DNA reads TGTGCCAGCAGCTTACAGCCCAACGTGCCCCAGCATTTT. Using reference TRBV7-8 and TRBJ1-5 for the parts outside the CDR3, the full variable domain is GAGVSQSPRYKVAKRGQDVALRCDPISGHVSLFWYQQALGQGPEFLTYFQNEAQLDKSGLPSDRFFAERPEGSVSTLKIQRTQQEDSAVYLCASSLQPNVPQHFGDGTRLSIL.

In the case of this clonotype: A clone one base away is much larger, so this may be a read error. The rearrangement joins TRBV11-2 to TRBJ2-1; 7 bases line up with TRBD1. This CDR3 is built from 15 residues. CDR1 SGHAT and CDR2 FQNNGV come from the germline V gene. Unmatched junction bases numbered 7, after V lost 5 bases and J lost 3 bases. DNA of the CDR3: TGTGCCAGCAGCCCCACAGGGGCTGGCTACAATGAGCAGTTCTTC. Its translation is CASSPTGAGYNEQFF.

The chain joins TRBV5-1 to TRBJ2-3; 8 bases are shared with TRBD1. Germline V lookup: CDR1 SGHRS, CDR2 YFSETQ. V trimming: 5 bases; J trimming: 2 bases; junction bases outside the gene matches: 10. The CDR3 runs 16 residues. In DNA, the CDR3 is TGCGCCAGCAGTCCTCTAGGACAGGGCAACACAGATACGCAGTATTTT. The encoded protein is CASSPLGQGNTDTQYF.

This clonotype was recorded at least ten times. This chain uses TRBV7-2 with TRBJ2-2; TRBD2 might be the D (5 bases). V lost 3 bases to trimming and J lost 6 bases, with 11 bases between them. The CDR3 length is 14 residues. The V gene's germline CDR1 is SGHTA and CDR2 FQGNSA. The CDR3 loop is CASSLEVVAGELFF. The CDR3 nucleotides read TGTGCCAGCAGCTTGGAGGTTGTGGCCGGGGAGCTGTTTTTT. Complete variable domain (other parts from reference TRBV7-2 and TRBJ2-2): GAGVSQSPSNKVTEKGKDVELRCDPISGHTALYWYRQSLGQGLEFLIYFQGNSAPDKSGLPSDRFSAERTGGSVSTLTIQRTQQEDSAVYLCASSLEVVAGELFFGEGSRLTVL.

The chain couples TRBV25-1 to TRBJ2-7, with D unclear. Germline CDR1 and CDR2: MGHDK and SYGVNS. The CDR3 covers 14 residues. V was shortened by 1 base and J by 2 bases, with 9 bases between the two germline ends. The CDR3 sequence: CASSELWDTYEQYF. The CDR3 DNA reads as TGTGCCAGCAGTGAATTATGGGATACCTACGAGCAGTACTTC.

The rearrangement links TRBV7-7 to TRBJ2-3, with TRBD1 matching 7 bases. Germline CDR1 reads SSHAT; CDR2 reads FNYEAQ (reference sequence). Trimming removed 1 base from V and 1 base from J; junction bases left unmatched: 5. The CDR3 length is 16 residues. CDR3 nucleotides: TGTGCCAGCAGCTTAGGACAGGGAATAGGCACAGATACGCAGTATTTT. Translation: CASSLGQGIGTDTQYF.

This chain uses TRBV4-1 with TRBJ2-7, with 10 bases aligning to TRBD1. The CDR3 contains 15 residues. V lost 3 bases, J lost 5 bases, and 7 bases stayed unmatched. Germline CDR1 reads MGHRA; CDR2 reads YSYEKL. The CDR3 DNA follows: TGCGCCAGCAGCCAGCCGGGACAGGGGATCCACGAGCAGTACTTC. It specifies CASSQPGQGIHEQYF.

The genes are TRBV4-1 and TRBJ2-1; TRBD2 matches 13 bases. Germline loops: CDR1 MGHRA, CDR2 YSYEKL. This CDR3 contains 19 residues. The ends lost 4 bases at V and 4 bases at J; junction bases unmatched: 13. CDR3 loop: CASSPTSLAGGPGYNEQFF. CDR3 nucleotide sequence: TGCGCCAGCAGCCCTACGTCACTAGCGGGAGGGCCGGGGTACAATGAGCAGTTCTTC.

This clonotype was detected once. The V call is TRBV19, the J call TRBJ1-5; D possibly corresponds to TRBD1 (5 bases). Germline CDR1 and CDR2: LNHDA and SQIVND (reference sequence). This CDR3 is built from 15 residues. Trimming removed 5 bases at V and 3 bases at J, with 14 bases between. Here the CDR3 reads CASSPPGGSNQPQHF. The CDR3 DNA reads as TGTGCCAGTAGTCCCCCGGGGGGATCCAATCAGCCCCAGCATTTT.

Ten or more counts support this clonotype. V is TRBV6-2 or TRBV6-3 and J is TRBJ2-1; 9 nucleotides match TRBD2. The CDR3 has 15 amino acids. CDR1 and CDR2 (germline): MNHEY, SVGEGT. V was clipped by 7 bases and J by 4 bases; unmatched bases: 8. The CDR3 loop is CASTLAGLRYNEQFF. The CDR3 coding sequence is TGTGCCAGCACCCTAGCGGGGTTAAGATACAATGAGCAGTTCTTC.